This T cell receptor beta chain was sequenced during a study of T-cell reconstitution after alpha-beta-depleted transplantation in children. Per the germline V gene, CDR1 is SNHLY and CDR2 is FYNNEI. The trim removed 4 bases at V and 2 bases at J, leaving 9 bases unmatched. There are 16 residues in the CDR3. Worth noting for this clonotype: Its antigen is as yet unknown.

During its preparation, the TCRbeta library received unique molecular identifiers. Each CDR3 protein gets one entry after TCRdb re-called the PCR reads with MiXCR. Of about 980,000 distinct CDR3 sequences in the sample, 25% to 30% are singletons; the top ten hold over 25%. Study-wide results and limits: Counts and diversity of T cells one year after transplant came mostly from newly produced T cells. Alpha-beta T cells present about two months after transplant were reported to originate from several hundred expanded graft clones. Certain patients had high TCRbeta diversity at day 60, and it came from recipient T cells and thymic progenitors that survived.

This receptor was identified in a boy younger than two who had a stem cell transplant for SCID, so the T cells may come from the graft donor. The chain couples TRBV2 to TRBJ2-7; 9 bases map to TRBD1. The sample here was PBMCs, mostly from graft donor cells, taken 360 days after TCRalphabeta/CD19-depleted stem cell transplant. DNA for the CDR3: TGTGCCAGCAGTGGTGACAGGGGGAAGATACCCTACGAGCAGTACTTC. This gives the protein CASSGDRGKIPYEQYF.